These 9 T cell receptor beta chains share one sample of origin, sequenced in a study of blood T cell repertoires in COVID-19. TCRdb's copy holds only in-frame clones and misses some; the assay was immunoSEQ multiplex PCR. Among approximately 250,000 clones listed, more than 70% were seen once. Sequenced input: peripheral blood. These receptors were obtained from a woman aged 80 or older with COVID-19, enrolled during active disease.

The chain uses TRBV7-2 and TRBJ2-7, with D uncertain. V was shortened by 5 bases and J by 6 bases, with 17 bases between the two germline ends. This CDR3 has 14 amino acids. Germline-derived CDR1 and CDR2 are SGHTA and FQGNSA. The CDR3 here is CASSTPEPPGEQYF. The CDR3, as DNA: TGTGCCAGCAGCACTCCGGAACCCCCAGGCGAGCAGTACTTC.

The chain recombines TRBV5-6 with TRBJ2-3; D is possibly TRBD2 (5 bases). Germline CDR1 SGHDT, CDR2 YYEEEE. CDR3 length equals 14 residues. Trimming removed 4 bases from V and 2 bases from J, with 11 bases in between. CDR3 in amino acids: CASSRRLNTDTQYF. CDR3 nucleotide sequence: TGTGCCAGCAGCCGTCGACTAAACACAGATACGCAGTATTTT.

The rearrangement links TRBV5-1 to TRBJ2-3, with 13 bases that match TRBD2. Germline CDR1 SGHRS, CDR2 YFSETQ. V gave up 4 bases and J gave up 2 bases; unmatched junction bases: 4. CDR3 length: 16 amino acids. The CDR3, as DNA: TGCGCCAGCAGCACAGGACTAGCGGGGGACACAGATACGCAGTATTTT. It specifies CASSTGLAGDTDTQYF.

V usage is TRBV11-3 and J usage is TRBJ1-1; D may be TRBD1 (5 bases). The germline V and J ends were trimmed by 5 bases and 5 bases, with 18 bases remaining between them. The CDR3 is made up of 15 amino acids. Germline V gives CDR1 SGHNT, CDR2 YENEEA. The CDR3 DNA is TGTGCCAGCAGCGCCCGAACCAGGGTAGGGACTGAAGCTTTCTTT. It translates to CASSARTRVGTEAFF.

This chain connects TRBV5-1 to TRBJ1-3; possibly TRBD1 for D (6 bases). The CDR3 has 15 residues. CDR1 and CDR2 (germline): SGHRS, YFSETQ. V lost 2 bases, J lost 0 bases, and 9 bases lay in between. This CDR3 is CASSLTGTSGNTIYF. CDR3 in DNA: TGCGCCAGCAGCTTAACAGGGACCTCTGGAAACACCATATATTTT.

The chain links TRBV5-1 to TRBJ2-5; D remains ambiguous. V dropped 3 bases and J dropped 4 bases, with 13 bases sitting between them. CDR3 length: 14 amino acids. Germline lookup yields CDR1 SGHRS and CDR2 YFSETQ. CDR3 in DNA: TGCGCCAGCAGCTCGGCGAACAGTGGAGAGACCCAGTACTTC. This gives the protein CASSSANSGETQYF.

This clone was counted only a few times. This chain links TRBV3-1 (or the pseudogene TRBV3-2) with TRBJ2-7; the match to TRBD2 covers 8 bases. This CDR3 is 14 amino acids long. V lost 1 base, J lost 7 bases, and 6 bases stayed unmatched. The germline gives CDR1 LGHDT, CDR2 YNNKEL (reference sequence). CDR3 residues: CASSQGLAPLEQYF. In DNA form, the CDR3 reads TGTGCCAGCAGCCAAGGACTAGCGCCTCTGGAGCAGTACTTC.

This chain links TRBV5-1 with TRBJ2-1; no clear D gene. V was trimmed by 1 base and J by 8 bases, leaving 13 bases between them. CDR1 SGHRS and CDR2 YFSETQ come from the germline V gene. The length of the CDR3 is 14 residues. CDR3 residues: CASSLTSLGDEQFF. Here the CDR3 DNA reads TGCGCCAGCAGCTTGACAAGCTTGGGCGATGAGCAGTTCTTC.

The gene calls are TRBV4-2 and TRBJ2-3; tentative D call: TRBD1 (6 bases). Trimming removed 0 bases from V and 6 bases from J, with 13 bases in between. Germline CDR1 reads LGHNA; CDR2 reads YNFKEQ. This CDR3 region has 15 residues. In DNA, the CDR3 is TGTGCCAGCAGCCAAGATAGACCAGGGGAGGATACGCAGTATTTT. It yields the protein CASSQDRPGEDTQYF.